This T cell receptor beta chain is drawn from a study of regulatory T cells in long-lasting Graves disease. In building TCR beta libraries, iRepertoire HTBI primers were used together with Arm-PCR of CDR3 regions. TCRdb recomputed calls from the multiplex PCR reads with MiXCR, one row per CDR3 protein. The repertoire consists of roughly 380,000 distinct CDR3 sequences, with about 16% occurring once and the leading ten covering 22%. The CDR3 spans 14 residues. V dropped 3 bases and J dropped 3 bases, with 6 bases sitting between them. CDR1 LNHDA and CDR2 SQIVND come from the germline V gene (reference sequence). Specified time point: newly diagnosed GD, antithyroid drugs for less than 3 months. After RNA was extracted from PBMCs, the TCR library was made from it. Collection of peripheral blood (nine milliliters) was done using EDTA tubes.

This chain joins TRBV19 and TRBJ2-6; unclear D gene. This sequence originates from a female donor with Graves disease. Here the sequenced sample was peripheral blood mononuclear cells (PBMCs), taken at new diagnosis, from a patient treated with antithyroid drugs. This chain's CDR3 is CASSIRSGANVLTF. As DNA, the CDR3 is TGTGCCAGTAGTATCCGTAGTGGGGCCAACGTCCTGACTTTC.